One and the same sample provided the 11 T cell receptor beta chains below, sequenced in a study of radiation and T cells in renal cell carcinoma. Profiling relied on immunoSEQ multiplex PCR, and the TCRdb table lists in-frame clones only, not all of them. This table holds about 91,000 clones, 82% found once. The time point here: baseline pretreatment blood. Treatment defined: 15 Gy SBRT to primary tumor, nephrectomy 4 weeks later. The specimen was blood, collected from a patient whose treatment included radiotherapy and nephrectomy. The receptors derive from a man between 60 and 75 years old with renal cell carcinoma.

The chain couples TRBV5-1 to TRBJ2-7; no reliable D call. V was pared by 4 bases and J by 5 bases, with 7 bases between. The CDR3 covers 11 residues. Germline CDR1 is SGHRS and CDR2 is YFSETQ. The CDR3, as DNA: TGCGCCAGCAGCCGCCCCCACGAGCAGTACTTC. Translated: CASSRPHEQYF. Drawing the rest from reference TRBV5-1 and TRBJ2-7, the complete variable domain is KAGVTQTPRYLIKTRGQQVTLSCSPISGHRSVSWYQQTPGQGLQFLFEYFSETQRNKGNFPGRFSGRQFSNSRSEMNVSTLELGDSALYLCASSRPHEQYFGPGTRLTVT.

The chain uses TRBV2 and TRBJ1-1; 9 bases agree with TRBD1. Germline-derived CDR1 and CDR2 are SNHLY and FYNNEI. Unmatched junction bases numbered 5, after V lost 8 bases and J lost 4 bases. The CDR3 totals 13 residues. CDR3 sequence (DNA): TGTGCCAGCCGGGGACAGGGTGTCACTGAAGCTTTCTTT. It specifies CASRGQGVTEAFF.

J is TRBJ2-5 and V is TRBV5-5; D is undetermined. The CDR3 runs 15 residues. Per germline, CDR1 SGHKS and CDR2 YYEKEE (reference sequence). Trimming cost V 1 base and J 2 bases, with 12 bases left between them. The chain's CDR3 is CASSLRWVLQETQYF. CDR3 nucleotides: TGTGCCAGCAGCTTGCGGTGGGTTTTACAAGAGACCCAGTACTTC.

This rearrangement joins TRBV6-5 to TRBJ2-5; TRBD1 aligns across 7 bases. CDR3 length: 12 residues. Germline V gene sequence: CDR1 MNHEY, CDR2 SVGAGI. V trimming: 6 bases; J trimming: 4 bases; junction bases outside the gene matches: 2. CDR3 bases: TGTGCCAGCAGGACAGGGAGAGAGACCCAGTACTTC. Its protein is CASRTGRETQYF.

The chain uses TRBV9 and TRBJ2-7, with no clear D. The CDR3 is made up of 14 amino acids. The germline CDR1 and CDR2 sequences are SGDLS and YYNGEE. Trimming removed 0 bases at V and 3 bases at J, with 10 bases between. The CDR3 bases are TGTGCCAGCAGCGTAGCAGTGGCTGGCTACGAGCAGTACTTC. It encodes CASSVAVAGYEQYF.

This clone was counted once. The genes are TRBV12-5 and TRBJ2-1; D not resolved. This CDR3 is 13 amino acids long. CDR1 is LGHNT and CDR2 is FRNRAP in the germline V gene. The V and J ends lost 7 bases and 3 bases respectively, with 10 bases between them. The CDR3 DNA is TGTGCTAGTGCTCGCTTCGACTACAATGAGCAGTTCTTC. Protein: CASARFDYNEQFF.

This CDR3 reads CASSSGPQNYGYTF. CDR3 sequence (DNA): TGTGCCAGCAGTTCGGGTCCGCAAAACTATGGCTACACCTTC. The rearrangement joins TRBV27 to TRBJ1-2, with D hard to call. CDR3 length equals 14 residues. Germline-derived CDR1 and CDR2 are MNHEY and SMNVEV (reference sequence). Trimming stripped 4 bases from V and 2 bases from J, with 11 bases between.

The chain uses TRBV28 and TRBJ2-6; D is perhaps TRBD1 (6 bases). Germline V gene data show CDR1 as MDHEN and CDR2 as SYDVKM. The CDR3 consists of 17 residues. The V end lost 6 bases, the J end lost 4 bases, and 19 bases lay between the germline ends. CDR3 DNA: TGTGCCAGCAGCCCTCCGAGGGGGTCGGAGGGGGCCAACGTCCTGACTTTC. Encoded protein: CASSPPRGSEGANVLTF. Full variable domain (missing parts from reference TRBV28 and TRBJ2-6): DVKVTQSSRYLVKRTGEKVFLECVQDMDHENMFWYRQDPGLGLRLIYFSYDVKMKEKGDIPEGYSVSREKKERFSLILESASTNQTSMYLCASSPPRGSEGANVLTFGAGSRLTVL.

The J gene is TRBJ1-4, the V gene TRBV28; D possibly corresponds to TRBD1 (6 bases). The length of the CDR3 is 14 residues. V lost 5 bases, J lost 12 bases, and 19 bases lay in between. Germline assignment: CDR1 MDHEN and CDR2 SYDVKM. The CDR3 reads CASSPGRGLTELFF. DNA for the CDR3: TGTGCCAGCAGTCCGGGACGGGGGCTGACCGAACTGTTTTTT.

This chain joins TRBV10-3 and TRBJ2-3, with 8 positions matching TRBD2. Germline CDR1 reads ENHRY; CDR2 reads SYGVKD. The CDR3 totals 16 residues. Losses at the gene ends were 3 bases for V and 6 bases for J; bases not matched to a gene: 11. CDR3 protein: CAISDLAGPTADTQYF. The CDR3, as DNA: TGTGCCATCAGTGACTTAGCGGGACCAACTGCGGATACGCAGTATTTT.

This clone was recorded once. The rearrangement uses TRBV18 and TRBJ2-1; D uncertain. The CDR3 spans 13 residues. Trimming pared 5 bases from V and 4 bases from J, leaving 9 bases between. Germline V gene lookup returns CDR1 KGHSH and CDR2 LQKENI. The CDR3 spells CASSRVGYNEQFF. The CDR3 nucleotides read TGTGCCAGCTCAAGAGTGGGTTACAATGAGCAGTTCTTC.